Shown below are 31 T cell receptor beta chains from a single sample sequenced in a study of T cells in Graves' hyperthyroidism and ophthalmopathy. RNA transcripts served as the template for amplifying TCR beta CDR3 regions. When the TCR CDR3 underwent first-round RT-PCR, the HTBI primer set was used. TCRdb analysed the multiplex PCR reads with MiXCR anew, one entry per CDR3 protein. The sample shows some 360,000 distinct CDR3 sequences, less than 20% of them seen only once. Sequenced sample: blood. These receptors were obtained from a woman in her 40s with Graves' ophthalmopathy.

This clonotype occurred once. The J gene is TRBJ2-5, the V gene TRBV12-3 or TRBV12-4, with 8 bases aligning to TRBD2. The CDR3 has 15 amino acids. The ends lost 6 bases at V and 5 bases at J; junction bases unmatched: 11. The DNA for the CDR3 is TGTGCCAGCAGCCCAGCCGGGGGGGCGGGGGAGACCCAGTACTTC. Translation: CASSPAGGAGETQYF.

The CDR3 is CATSDTGQGEETQYF. CDR3 nucleotides: TGTGCCACCAGTGATACAGGACAGGGAGAAGAGACCCAGTACTTC. V gene TRBV24-1 combines with J gene TRBJ2-5; TRBD1 aligns across 8 bases. In germline, CDR1 is KGHDR, CDR2 SFDVKD. This CDR3 contains 15 residues. Trimming at V came to 3 bases and at J to 3 bases, leaving 5 bases not matched to a gene.

In its sample, this clonotype was seen many times. Germline and junction disagree at one end, which may indicate a read error. The V gene is TRBV7-2, the J gene TRBJ2-7; maybe TRBD1 (5 bases). CDR1 and CDR2 from the germline V gene are SGHTA and FQGNSA. CDR3 length: 14 amino acids. CDR3 DNA sequence: TGTGCCAGCAGCTTAGAACAGGCCTCCCACGAGCAGTACTTC. Amino acid sequence: CASSLEQASHEQYF.

A remark on this clonotype: A much bigger clone sits one base away, suggesting this may be a read error. The chain combines TRBV25-1 with TRBJ1-1, with a possible D match to TRBD1 (5 bases). Germline V CDR1 and CDR2: MGHDK, SYGVNS. V was pared by 8 bases and J by 0 bases, with 19 bases between. The CDR3 runs 16 residues. CDR3 loop: CASRLWGLGLNTEAFF. CDR3 DNA sequence: TGTGCCAGCCGACTATGGGGGTTAGGGTTGAACACTGAAGCTTTCTTT.

This clonotype occurred many times. This chain uses TRBV6-1 with TRBJ2-7; the match to TRBD2 covers 8 bases. CDR1 and CDR2 from the germline V gene are MNHNS and SASEGT. J was trimmed by 2 bases and V by 2 bases; bases with no gene match: 5. The CDR3 extends over 15 amino acids. In DNA form, the CDR3 reads TGTGCCAGCAGTGAACATAGCGGGATCCCCTACGAGCAGTACTTC. Its translation is CASSEHSGIPYEQYF.

There are a few counts of this clonotype. The genes are TRBV11-3 and TRBJ2-2, with a possible D match to TRBD1 (6 bases). V lost 3 bases, J lost 3 bases, and 11 bases lay in between. Germline assignment: CDR1 SGHNT and CDR2 YENEEA. The CDR3 sequence is 15 residues long. CDR3 residues: CASSFTGSDTGELFF. The CDR3, as DNA: TGTGCCAGCAGCTTTACAGGGTCCGACACCGGGGAGCTGTTTTTT.

The chain links TRBV7-2 to TRBJ1-2; the D is unclear. The V and J ends lost 3 bases and 4 bases respectively, with 12 bases between them. Germline-derived CDR1 and CDR2 are SGHTA and FQGNSA. The CDR3 is 14 residues long. Written as DNA, the CDR3 is TGTGCCAGCAGCTTGGGTGGGGAGAGCTATGGCTACACCTTC. This sequence encodes CASSLGGESYGYTF.

The genes are TRBV6-1 and TRBJ2-7; 7 nucleotides line up with TRBD2. This CDR3 contains 13 residues. Germline V CDR1 and CDR2: MNHNS, SASEGT. Losses at the gene ends were 6 bases for V and 5 bases for J; bases not matched to a gene: 7. Here the CDR3 DNA reads TGTGCCAGCAGGGGAGCGGGACCAAACGAGCAGTACTTC. It yields the protein CASRGAGPNEQYF.

This clonotype was recorded at least ten times. J is TRBJ2-2 and V is TRBV7-2; no reliable D call. Germline CDR1 and CDR2: SGHTA and FQGNSA. The CDR3 contains 14 residues. Trimming stripped 5 bases from V and 2 bases from J, with 9 bases between. CDR3 sequence: CASSLPANTGELFF. CDR3 coding DNA: TGTGCCAGCAGCCTACCAGCTAACACCGGGGAGCTGTTTTTT.

The J gene is TRBJ2-7, the V gene TRBV6-1; D uncertain. This CDR3 comprises 15 residues. Germline CDR1 and CDR2: MNHNS and SASEGT. V lost 4 bases and J 6 bases, leaving 19 bases between the germline ends. CDR3 coding DNA: TGTGCCAGCAGTGCCACTGGAGAAGGATGGAGCGAGCAGTACTTC. This codes for CASSATGEGWSEQYF.

This clonotype has ten or more counts. The chain recombines TRBV5-1 with TRBJ2-7; the match to TRBD1 covers 11 bases. Germline loops: CDR1 SGHRS, CDR2 YFSETQ. Germline trimming cut 3 bases from V and 3 bases from J; bases unmatched to any gene: 5. The CDR3 is 15 amino acids. The chain's CDR3 is CASSWSGTGGYEQYF. CDR3 sequence (DNA): TGCGCCAGCAGCTGGTCCGGGACAGGGGGCTACGAGCAGTACTTC.

This clonotype has at least ten counts. The chain carries TRBV11-1 and TRBJ2-5; the match to TRBD1 covers 8 bases. Per the germline V gene, CDR1 is SGHAT and CDR2 is FQDESV (reference sequence). J lost 1 base, V lost 5 bases, and 21 bases had no gene match. This CDR3 is built from 20 residues. CDR3 region: CASSPGRGQAIQIIQETQYF. The CDR3 DNA reads TGTGCCAGCAGCCCGGGGCGGGGACAGGCTATACAAATCATCCAAGAGACCCAGTACTTC.

This clonotype has a count of ten or more. This chain connects TRBV10-3 to TRBJ2-7; D may match TRBD1 or TRBD2 (5 bases each). CDR3 length equals 13 residues. Trimming left V 7 bases short and J 3 bases short, with 13 bases between. In germline, CDR1 is ENHRY, CDR2 SYGVKD. CDR3 loop: CAIKRRQNYEQYF. CDR3 nucleotide sequence: TGTGCCATCAAGCGGAGACAGAACTACGAGCAGTACTTC.

This clonotype has ten or more counts. The chain uses TRBV6-5 and TRBJ2-7; 8 bases line up with TRBD2. The CDR3 loop spans 13 amino acids. After removal of 8 bases from V and 2 bases from J, the junction contained 5 bases not matched to a gene. Germline CDR1 MNHEY, CDR2 SVGAGI. CDR3 DNA sequence: TGTGCCAGCGGGGGACTAGGGCCCTACGAGCAGTACTTC. Its protein is CASGGLGPYEQYF.

This clonotype was found many times. The rearrangement uses TRBV28 and TRBJ2-7; 8 nucleotides align to TRBD2. Germline CDR1 reads MDHEN; CDR2 reads SYDVKM. This CDR3 has 15 residues. Trimming removed 5 bases from V and 2 bases from J; junction bases left unmatched: 8. Written as DNA, the CDR3 is TGTGCCAGCAGTACTAGCGGAGGGCCCGCCTACGAGCAGTACTTC. The encoded protein is CASSTSGGPAYEQYF.

This clonotype appeared many times. V usage is TRBV5-1 and J usage is TRBJ1-1; D is undetermined. The length of the CDR3 is 13 residues. V lost 4 bases, J lost 5 bases, and 12 bases lay in between. Germline CDR1 reads SGHRS; CDR2 reads YFSETQ. The CDR3 loop reads CASSTPGGTEAFF. CDR3 in DNA: TGCGCCAGCAGCACACCGGGTGGAACTGAAGCTTTCTTT.

This clonotype occurred a few times. The CDR3 DNA sequence: TGTGCCAGCAGTTCGGGCAGGGCGAGAGGAATCTATGGCTACACCTTC. Its translation: CASSSGRARGIYGYTF. The V gene is TRBV28, the J gene TRBJ1-2, with D perhaps matching TRBD1 (5 bases). In germline, CDR1 is MDHEN, CDR2 SYDVKM. This CDR3 is built from 16 residues. The germline V and J ends were trimmed by 4 bases and 4 bases, with 19 bases remaining between them.

This clonotype was detected ten times or more. The V call is TRBV2, the J call TRBJ1-2, with TRBD1 as a possible D gene (5 bases). Per germline, CDR1 SNHLY and CDR2 FYNNEI. Between the trimmed V and J ends, which lost 4 bases and 0 bases, there was a span of 9 bases. The CDR3 has 14 residues. The CDR3 spells CASSGPTANYGYTF. CDR3 nucleotide sequence: TGTGCCAGCAGTGGACCGACAGCTAACTATGGCTACACCTTC.

As to this clonotype: A read error may be the cause here, since a much bigger clone is one base away. The conserved closing phenylalanine or tryptophan is absent in this CDR3, likely reflecting a read error. The V call is TRBV7-9, the J call TRBJ1-1, with a tentative D call TRBD1 (5 bases). The CDR3 loop spans 14 amino acids. V was pared by 4 bases and J by 1 base, with 10 bases between. Germline V CDR1 and CDR2: SEHNR, FQNEAQ (reference sequence). Here the CDR3 DNA reads TGTGCCAGCAGCTGGGGGGGGAGGAACACTGAAGCTTTCCTT. This encodes CASSWGGRNTEAFL.

This clonotype was seen repeatedly, ten times or more. The V and J genes are TRBV29-1 and TRBJ1-1, with D possibly matching TRBD1 (5 bases). This CDR3 has 14 amino acids. Germline V gene lookup returns CDR1 SQVTM and CDR2 ANQGSEA. Trimming removed 4 bases from V and 0 bases from J, with 12 bases in between. In DNA, the CDR3 is TGCAGCGTTGTTCGAGAGGACATGAACACTGAAGCTTTCTTT. Translated: CSVVREDMNTEAFF.

This clonotype has ten or more counts. This chain connects TRBV20-1 to TRBJ2-7; 7 bases line up with TRBD1. V trimming: 4 bases; J trimming: 6 bases; junction bases outside the gene matches: 3. Looked up from germline, CDR1 is DFQATT and CDR2 is SNEGSKA (reference sequence). The length of the CDR3 is 11 residues. CDR3 sequence reads: CSAKDRLEQYF. CDR3 DNA sequence: TGCAGTGCTAAGGACAGGCTCGAGCAGTACTTC.

Turning to this clonotype: A much larger clone is a single base away; this may be a read error. The chain joins TRBV19 to TRBJ1-5, with 7 bases fitting TRBD1. With 4 bases clipped from V and 3 bases from J, the junction kept 12 bases outside the gene matches. The germline V gene encodes CDR1 LNHDA and CDR2 SQIVND (reference sequence). CDR3 length: 17 amino acids. The CDR3 bases are TGTGCCAGTAGTACCTATCGACAGGGCGCTATCAATCAGCCCCAGCATTTT. It specifies CASSTYRQGAINQPQHF.

This clonotype came up many times. The V call is TRBV6-5, the J call TRBJ1-5; D may be TRBD1 (5 bases). Germline CDR1 and CDR2: MNHEY and SVGAGI. The CDR3 has 16 amino acids. Deletions cut 3 bases from V and 1 base from J, with 13 bases between. Here the CDR3 DNA reads TGTGCCAGCAGTTATTTCCCAGGGATGAGCAATCAGCCCCAGCATTTT. It translates to CASSYFPGMSNQPQHF.

The chain uses TRBV6-2 or TRBV6-3 and TRBJ1-1, with TRBD1 as a possible D gene (5 bases). Per the germline V gene, CDR1 is MNHEY and CDR2 is SVGEGT. Trimming removed 6 bases at V and 5 bases at J, with 10 bases between. This CDR3 spans 12 amino acids. The DNA for the CDR3 is TGTGCCAGCAGCCGGACACTAACTGAAGCTTTCTTT. This sequence encodes CASSRTLTEAFF.

This clonotype was picked up many times. This sequence joins TRBV19 and TRBJ1-2; 11 bases map to TRBD1. The CDR3 totals 14 residues. Germline V CDR1 and CDR2: LNHDA, SQIVND (reference sequence). V shed 7 bases, J shed 8 bases, and the junction held 9 bases outside the gene matches. CDR3 in amino acids: CASKGGQGAQGYTF. Here the CDR3 DNA reads TGTGCCAGTAAAGGCGGACAGGGGGCTCAAGGCTACACCTTC.

This clonotype was seen ten or more times. The J gene is TRBJ2-7, the V gene TRBV6-5, with 8 bases matching TRBD1. Germline CDR1 MNHEY, CDR2 SVGAGI. J lost 2 bases, V lost 6 bases, and 3 bases had no gene match. The CDR3 totals 13 residues. The CDR3 sequence is CASSRQGPYEQYF. The CDR3 region has the DNA TGTGCCAGCAGCCGACAGGGGCCCTACGAGCAGTACTTC.

The V gene is TRBV5-1, the J gene TRBJ2-7; 8 nucleotides align to TRBD1. The ends lost 1 base at V and 2 bases at J; junction bases unmatched: 5. The germline V gene encodes CDR1 SGHRS and CDR2 YFSETQ. The CDR3 covers 15 residues. CDR3 sequence reads: CASSLTTGAAYEQYF. The CDR3, as DNA: TGCGCCAGCAGCTTGACGACAGGGGCCGCCTACGAGCAGTACTTC.

This clonotype was counted at least ten times. CDR3 nucleotides: TGTGCCAGCAGTGGTCCCGGGGCCTATGGCTACACCTTC. Translating gives CASSGPGAYGYTF. The chain uses TRBV28 and TRBJ1-2; a weak D match, TRBD1 (5 bases). V was cut by 5 bases and J by 4 bases, with 11 bases left in between. Germline CDR1 is MDHEN and CDR2 is SYDVKM. The CDR3 sequence is 13 residues long.

V gene TRBV5-1 combines with J gene TRBJ2-2, with D perhaps assigned TRBD1 or TRBD2 (5 bases each). V was trimmed by 4 bases and J by 3 bases, leaving 16 bases between them. The CDR3 length is 16 residues. Germline values: CDR1 SGHRS, CDR2 YFSETQ. This CDR3 reads CASSPGEGSDTGELFF. CDR3 coding DNA: TGCGCCAGCAGCCCGGGCGAGGGGAGCGACACCGGGGAGCTGTTTTTT.

This clonotype was observed many times. V usage is TRBV28 and J usage is TRBJ2-2; D remains ambiguous. Germline-derived CDR1 and CDR2 are MDHEN and SYDVKM. V lost 5 bases and J 8 bases, leaving 9 bases between the germline ends. CDR3 length: 12 amino acids. DNA for the CDR3: TGTGCCAGCAGTCTCACTCGGGGGGAGCTGTTTTTT. Translating it yields CASSLTRGELFF.

This clonotype was found many times. The J gene is TRBJ1-5, the V gene TRBV28, with 10 bases lining up with TRBD1. This CDR3 has 17 amino acids. J gave up 4 bases and V 6 bases, and 12 bases lay outside the gene matches. The germline CDR1 and CDR2 sequences are MDHEN and SYDVKM. CDR3 sequence: CASRYKGQGRANQPQHF. CDR3 bases: TGTGCCAGCAGGTACAAGGGACAGGGGAGGGCAAATCAGCCCCAGCATTTT.